These 23 T cell receptor beta chains originate from one sample sequenced in a study of blood T cells in healthy people across ages (dated by TCRdb to about 2015). Library preparation employed 5' RACE. Sequencing used an Illumina HiSeq 2500. A second PCR of about 7 to 12 cycles was run with a J-beta primer mix and a sample-barcoded 5' primer. TCRdb handled the public reads itself, with Q25 trimming in fastp and clone calling in MiXCR, and kept productive beta chains. A single entry per CDR3 protein holds the most common genes and DNA from its merged rows. This sample has roughly 800,000 distinct CDR3 sequences in its table, and about 53% of those were observed once. The leading ten clones occupy approximately 40% of the sample. The sample comprised blood. The origin of the receptors is a man at least 80 years old in good health.

This chain links TRBV29-1 with TRBJ1-4; D uncertain. Germline CDR1 reads SQVTM; CDR2 reads ANQGSEA. The CDR3 covers 13 residues. The ends were cut back, 5 bases at V and 9 bases at J, with 16 bases in the middle. This CDR3 reads CSVRRLVGKKLFF. The CDR3 nucleotides are TGCAGCGTTCGACGCCTTGTAGGAAAAAAACTGTTTTTT. The whole variable domain, filled in from reference TRBV29-1 and TRBJ1-4, reads SAVISQKPSRDICQRGTSLTIQCQVDSQVTMMFWYRQQPGQSLTLIATANQGSEATYESGFVIDKFPISRPNLTFSTLTVSNMSPEDSSIYLCSVRRLVGKKLFFGSGTQLSVL.

The gene calls are TRBV11-1 and TRBJ1-1; 12 positions match TRBD1. The germline CDR1 and CDR2 sequences are SGHAT and FQDESV (reference sequence). The CDR3 spans 15 residues. V gave up 5 bases and J gave up 1 base; unmatched junction bases: 2. The CDR3 spells CASSRDRGPNTEAFF. DNA of the CDR3: TGTGCCAGCAGCCGGGACAGGGGGCCGAACACTGAAGCTTTCTTT.

This chain uses TRBV6-2 or TRBV6-3 with TRBJ2-1; either TRBD1 or TRBD2 may fit D (5 bases each). Germline CDR1 and CDR2: MNHEY and SVGEGT. This CDR3 has 15 amino acids. Trimming removed 2 bases from V and 4 bases from J, with 12 bases in between. Here the CDR3 DNA reads TGTGCCAGCAGTTACCCGGGACGTATGTACAATGAGCAGTTCTTC. It codes for CASSYPGRMYNEQFF.

The rearrangement links TRBV14 to TRBJ2-5; TRBD2 might be the D (5 bases). The CDR3 runs to 13 residues. Germline loops: CDR1 SGHDN, CDR2 FVKESK. Trimming removed 8 bases at V and 3 bases at J, with 13 bases between. The CDR3 bases are TGTGCCAGCCGGAAGGTGGGAGAAGAGACCCAGTACTTC. This codes for CASRKVGEETQYF.

A few counts support this clonotype. The gene calls are TRBV5-1 and TRBJ2-5, with 16 bases fitting TRBD2. The CDR3 has 18 amino acids. Germline assignment: CDR1 SGHRS and CDR2 YFSETQ. V was clipped by 2 bases and J by 11 bases; unmatched bases: 15. Here the CDR3 DNA reads TGCGCCAGCAGCTTCAGGGGCTCCGGGACTAGCGGGAGGGAAGAGCAGTACTTC. Protein product: CASSFRGSGTSGREEQYF.

The rearrangement uses TRBV7-2 and TRBJ2-3; D might be TRBD2 (7 bases). Germline V gives CDR1 SGHTA, CDR2 FQGNSA. Trimming left V 1 base short and J 1 base short, with 15 bases between. This CDR3 comprises 17 residues. Written as DNA, the CDR3 is TGTGCCAGCAGCTTAGAGGGGGGAGGGCCGGGCACAGATACGCAGTATTTT. Amino acids: CASSLEGGGPGTDTQYF.

This chain connects TRBV7-9 to TRBJ2-3, with 8 bases matching TRBD1. With V trimmed by 4 bases and J by 1 base, 4 bases remained unmatched. The CDR3 is 15 amino acids. The germline V gene encodes CDR1 SEHNR and CDR2 FQNEAQ (reference sequence). The CDR3 spells CASSSGTGCTDTQYF. The CDR3 DNA reads as TGTGCCAGCAGCTCAGGGACAGGATGCACAGATACGCAGTATTTT.

The chain recombines TRBV7-2 with TRBJ2-1, with a possible D match to TRBD2 (7 bases). In germline, CDR1 is SGHTA, CDR2 FQGNSA. The CDR3 has 11 amino acids. Trimming shortened V by 7 bases and J by 14 bases, and 15 bases separated the two germline ends. CDR3 bases: TGTGCCAGCAAGGGGGGGGGATTGAAGTTCTTC. As protein: CASKGGGLKFF.

This chain joins TRBV10-3 and TRBJ2-2, with 12 bases lining up with TRBD2. Germline CDR1 is ENHRY and CDR2 is SYGVKD. With 2 bases clipped from V and 8 bases from J, the junction kept 6 bases outside the gene matches. The CDR3 length is 16 residues. CDR3 sequence (DNA): TGTGCCATCAGTGAGACGACTAGCGGGGGTACGGGGGAGCTGTTTTTT. Protein product: CAISETTSGGTGELFF.

The chain recombines TRBV20-1 with TRBJ2-7; D gene unclear. With 4 bases removed from V and 4 bases from J, the gap between germline ends came to 11 bases. This CDR3 contains 12 residues. Germline-derived CDR1 and CDR2 are DFQATT and SNEGSKA (reference sequence). CDR3 loop: CSATRPVYEQYF. In nucleotides, the CDR3 is TGCAGTGCTACCCGGCCAGTTTACGAGCAGTACTTC.

V gene TRBV7-2 combines with J gene TRBJ2-7; D may be TRBD2 (6 bases). Per the germline V gene, CDR1 is SGHTA and CDR2 is FQGNSA. CDR3 length equals 14 residues. Trimming took off 5 bases at V and 4 bases at J, with 15 bases between the two ends. The CDR3 DNA follows: TGTGCCAGCAGCGGAGGAGGGATTGGGTACGAGCAGTACTTC. Amino acid sequence: CASSGGGIGYEQYF. The whole variable domain, filled in from reference TRBV7-2 and TRBJ2-7, reads GAGVSQSPSNKVTEKGKDVELRCDPISGHTALYWYRQSLGQGLEFLIYFQGNSAPDKSGLPSDRFSAERTGGSVSTLTIQRTQQEDSAVYLCASSGGGIGYEQYFGPGTRLTVT.

This clonotype was detected once. The junction and the germline gene differ at one end; a read error may be behind it. The genes are TRBV10-3 and TRBJ2-1; D is possibly TRBD1 or TRBD2 (5 bases each). The germline gives CDR1 ENHRY, CDR2 SYGVKD. The CDR3 has 13 residues. The DNA for the CDR3 is TGTGTCATCAGAATAGGGACCCGCAATGAGCAGTTGTTC. As protein: CVIRIGTRNEQLF.

The V call is TRBV4-1, the J call TRBJ1-5, with 7 bases that match TRBD1. After removal of 1 base from V and 0 bases from J, the junction contained 3 bases not matched to a gene. The CDR3 contains 16 residues. The V gene's germline CDR1 is MGHRA and CDR2 YSYEKL. CDR3 coding DNA: TGCGCCAGCAGCCAAGGTGGGACAGTTAGCAATCAGCCCCAGCATTTT. This encodes CASSQGGTVSNQPQHF.

The chain uses TRBV20-1 and TRBJ2-7; 10 bases agree with TRBD1. Germline V gives CDR1 DFQATT, CDR2 SNEGSKA (reference sequence). Trimming removed 1 base from V and 4 bases from J; junction bases left unmatched: 10. The CDR3 length is 16 residues. DNA for the CDR3: TGCAGTGCTAGAGGGAATCCCGGGACAGGGGTTTACGAGCAGTACTTC. Its protein product is CSARGNPGTGVYEQYF.

CDR3 DNA sequence: TGCGCCAGCAGCCGCCCCGGGGGGGCATTGGAGCAGTACTTC. Its protein is CASSRPGGALEQYF. The chain is built from TRBV5-1 and TRBJ2-4; 8 bases line up with TRBD2. The V gene end was trimmed by 4 bases and the J gene end by 13 bases; junction bases not matched to a gene: 13. The CDR3 runs 14 residues. The germline V gene encodes CDR1 SGHRS and CDR2 YFSETQ.

CDR3 DNA: TGTGCCAGCAGCGATCTAGCGTCTAGGCTCGATACGCAGTATTTT. It encodes CASSDLASRLDTQYF. The V gene is TRBV9, the J gene TRBJ2-3; weak D call: TRBD2 (6 bases). The CDR3 is made up of 15 amino acids. Germline V gives CDR1 SGDLS, CDR2 YYNGEE. Trimming removed 3 bases from V and 6 bases from J, with 17 bases in between.

This clonotype has a handful of counts. J is TRBJ2-4 and V is TRBV4-1; a weak D match, TRBD1 (6 bases). The DNA end favors TRBJ2-7, so the J call may be wrong. The CDR3 is 14 residues long. Looked up from germline, CDR1 is MGHRA and CDR2 is YSYEKL. As DNA, the CDR3 is TGCGCCAGCAGCCAAGGGGCAGGGGTCAACGAGCAGTACTTC. Its protein product is CASSQGAGVNEQYF.

V gene TRBV20-1 combines with J gene TRBJ2-1; D is unresolved. Between the trimmed V and J ends, which lost 0 bases and 9 bases, there was a span of 6 bases. The CDR3 spans 11 residues. In germline, CDR1 is DFQATT, CDR2 SNEGSKA (reference sequence). CDR3 residues: CSARDGPEQFF. The CDR3 DNA reads as TGCAGTGCTAGAGACGGACCTGAGCAGTTCTTC.

This rearrangement joins TRBV10-3 to TRBJ2-5; 9 bases are a match to TRBD1. The V segment lost 6 bases and the J segment 3 bases; nucleotides outside the gene matches: 8. CDR3 length equals 15 residues. Germline CDR1 is ENHRY and CDR2 is SYGVKD. The CDR3 DNA sequence: TGTGCCATCAGCGGGACAGGGCCCTTGGAAGAGACCCAGTACTTC. Its translation: CAISGTGPLEETQYF.

This clonotype was detected a few times. The J gene is TRBJ2-7, the V gene TRBV20-1; D is ambiguous. This CDR3 is built from 14 residues. Germline values: CDR1 DFQATT, CDR2 SNEGSKA (reference sequence). Trimming stripped 0 bases from V and 0 bases from J, with 9 bases between. The CDR3 coding sequence is TGCAGTGCTAGAGATCGGGCGGACTCCTACGAGCAGTACTTC. It translates to CSARDRADSYEQYF.

The J gene is TRBJ2-3, the V gene TRBV7-3; D possibly corresponds to TRBD2 (5 bases). The V gene's germline CDR1 is SGHTA and CDR2 FQGTGA. This CDR3 has 15 amino acids. The germline V and J ends were trimmed by 1 base and 0 bases, with 8 bases remaining between them. The CDR3 DNA sequence: TGTGCCAGCAGCTTAATTAGCGCTAGCACAGATACGCAGTATTTT. This sequence encodes CASSLISASTDTQYF.

V is TRBV3-1 and J is TRBJ2-7; 10 bases fit TRBD2. CDR3 length equals 18 residues. The V gene's germline CDR1 is LGHDT and CDR2 YNNKEL (reference sequence). V gave up 0 bases and J gave up 2 bases; unmatched junction bases: 10. CDR3 protein: CASSQEGGLAVLTYEQYF. The CDR3 DNA sequence: TGTGCCAGCAGCCAAGAGGGAGGACTAGCGGTACTCACCTACGAGCAGTACTTC.

The rearrangement uses TRBV27 and TRBJ1-2; 7 bases are a match to TRBD1. V lost 5 bases to trimming and J lost 1 base; unmatched junction nucleotides: 4. Germline loops: CDR1 MNHEY, CDR2 SMNVEV (reference sequence). The length of the CDR3 is 14 residues. The CDR3 DNA is TGTGCCAGCAGTGACCGGGACAGTAACTATGGCTACACCTTC. Translating it yields CASSDRDSNYGYTF.